Listed here are 14 T cell receptor beta chains from one sample, sequenced in a study of Graves' ophthalmopathy and Graves' hyperthyroidism. Amplification of the TCR beta CDR3 regions used RNA transcripts (as template). First-round RT-PCR with HTBI primers preceded a second-round multiplex PCR. MiXCR was run by TCRdb on the multiplex PCR reads, yielding one entry per CDR3 protein. The sample yields about 370,000 distinct CDR3 sequences, about a sixth seen once. The sample was peripheral blood. These receptors were obtained from an adult woman with stable Graves' hyperthyroidism.

The table lists this clonotype with many counts. Here the CDR3 reads CASSLLPGSENTGELFF. The CDR3 region has the DNA TGTGCCAGCAGTTTACTACCAGGGTCCGAGAACACCGGGGAGCTGTTTTTT. The chain is built from TRBV12-3 or TRBV12-4 and TRBJ2-2, with a weak D call TRBD1 (5 bases). V lost 2 bases, J lost 1 base, and 14 bases lay in between. This CDR3 has 17 amino acids.

In its sample, this clonotype was seen many times. This chain links TRBV11-2 with TRBJ2-7, with 16 nucleotides matching TRBD2. From germline, CDR1 is SGHAT and CDR2 FQNNGV. The CDR3 consists of 18 residues. J was trimmed by 3 bases and V by 8 bases; bases with no gene match: 13. In DNA, the CDR3 is TGTGCCAGCGCTACACTTGGGGGACTAGCGGGAGGGGGCTACGAGCAGTACTTC. As protein: CASATLGGLAGGGYEQYF.

This clonotype was picked up a small number of times. The genes are TRBV5-1 and TRBJ2-4, with D perhaps TRBD2 (8 bases). With 2 bases removed from V and 0 bases from J, the gap between germline ends came to 27 bases. Germline V gene sequence: CDR1 SGHRS, CDR2 YFSETQ. This CDR3 region has 21 residues. The CDR3 loop reads CASSFRQGERIAGIAKNIQYF. The CDR3, as DNA: TGCGCCAGCAGCTTTAGACAGGGAGAAAGAATAGCGGGAATAGCCAAAAACATTCAGTACTTC.

The V call is TRBV5-6, the J call TRBJ2-7; TRBD2 matches 10 bases. The CDR3 spans 16 residues. The V and J ends lost 7 bases and 4 bases, in that order; junction bases with no gene match: 14. Germline V gene lookup returns CDR1 SGHDT and CDR2 YYEEEE. CDR3 coding DNA: TGTGCCAGCGGGCCCAAACCGGGACTAGCGCGTTACGAGCAGTACTTC. Protein: CASGPKPGLARYEQYF.

This chain uses TRBV6-5 with TRBJ2-4, with D perhaps matching TRBD1 (6 bases). CDR3 length: 15 amino acids. Germline loops: CDR1 MNHEY, CDR2 SVGAGI. V lost 7 bases and J lost 2, with 15 bases in between. CDR3 coding DNA: TGTGCCAGCATTTGGACAGTCACTACCAAAAACATTCAGTACTTC. As protein: CASIWTVTTKNIQYF.

There are a few counts of this clonotype. The CDR3 nucleotides read TGTGCCAGCAGTTACGGACTGGAACAAGAGACCCAGTACTTC. This encodes CASSYGLEQETQYF. V is TRBV6-2 or TRBV6-3 and J is TRBJ2-5; a weak D match, TRBD2 (5 bases). CDR3 size: 14 residues. V shed 2 bases and J shed 2 bases, with 9 bases lying between them. From germline, CDR1 is MNHEY and CDR2 SVGEGT.

This clonotype came up a few times. V is TRBV28 and J is TRBJ2-7, with D uncertain. Germline CDR1 is MDHEN and CDR2 is SYDVKM. The length of the CDR3 is 15 residues. The V end was cut by 8 bases, the J end by 1 base, with 18 bases between. CDR3 nucleotides: TGTGCCAGCTTCCCGCCCTTTGTGATATCCTACGAGCAGTACTTC. Encoded protein: CASFPPFVISYEQYF.

The V call is TRBV12-3 or TRBV12-4, the J call TRBJ1-1; the D is unclear. This CDR3 contains 10 residues. The V and J ends lost 8 bases and 6 bases respectively, with 7 bases between them. CDR3 loop: CASVFSEAFF. The DNA for the CDR3 is TGTGCCAGCGTATTTTCTGAAGCTTTCTTT.

This clonotype was seen many times. The J gene is TRBJ2-7, the V gene TRBV30, with a weak D call TRBD1 (6 bases). Germline CDR1 is GTSNPN and CDR2 is SVGIG (reference sequence). The V end lost 4 bases, the J end lost 3 bases, and 10 bases lay between the germline ends. This CDR3 region has 12 residues. The CDR3 nucleotides read TGTGCCTGGAAGATCAGGGGCTACGAGCAGTACTTC. Translating it yields CAWKIRGYEQYF.

This clonotype was counted many times. This chain joins TRBV6-1 and TRBJ2-4; possibly TRBD2 for D (6 bases). The germline V gene encodes CDR1 MNHNS and CDR2 SASEGT. V lost 7 bases to trimming and J lost 3 bases, with 16 bases between them. The CDR3 contains 15 residues. The CDR3 is CASKEGGFVKNIQYF. In nucleotides, the CDR3 is TGTGCCAGCAAGGAGGGAGGTTTTGTCAAAAACATTCAGTACTTC.

The rearrangement uses TRBV11-2 and TRBJ2-7; 12 bases align to TRBD2. CDR3 length: 18 amino acids. Germline trimming cut 1 base from V and 5 bases from J; bases unmatched to any gene: 12. CDR1 is SGHAT and CDR2 is FQNNGV in the germline V gene. The CDR3 is CASSLVLAGGHRRNEQYF. The CDR3 DNA sequence: TGTGCCAGCAGCTTAGTACTAGCGGGAGGCCACCGAAGGAACGAGCAGTACTTC.

This clonotype was seen at least ten times. This sequence joins TRBV5-1 and TRBJ1-6, with unresolved D. This CDR3 contains 14 residues. V was shortened by 0 bases and J by 7 bases, with 8 bases between the two germline ends. Germline V gene sequence: CDR1 SGHRS, CDR2 YFSETQ. The CDR3 DNA follows: TGCGCCAGCAGCTTGGGCCACCAAAATTCACCCCTCCACTTT. It is translated as CASSLGHQNSPLHF. Full variable domain (outside the CDR3, taken from reference TRBV5-1 and TRBJ1-6): KAGVTQTPRYLIKTRGQQVTLSCSPISGHRSVSWYQQTPGQGLQFLFEYFSETQRNKGNFPGRFSGRQFSNSRSEMNVSTLELGDSALYLCASSLGHQNSPLHFGNGTRLTVT.

This clonotype was observed at least ten times. The chain has TRBV7-9 and TRBJ2-5, with TRBD1 identical over 8 bases. Germline V gives CDR1 SEHNR, CDR2 FQNEAQ (reference sequence). Trimming cost V 5 bases and J 1 base; bases outside gene matches: 9. This CDR3 is 16 amino acids long. CDR3 loop: CASSLGQGGFQETQYF. The CDR3 DNA sequence: TGTGCCAGCAGCCTTGGACAGGGCGGTTTCCAAGAGACCCAGTACTTC.

The chain links TRBV28 to TRBJ2-6, with D perhaps matching TRBD1 or TRBD2 (6 bases each). The CDR3 has 16 residues. V lost 6 bases and J 6 bases, leaving 18 bases between the germline ends. Germline CDR1 is MDHEN and CDR2 is SYDVKM. The CDR3 loop reads CASRVKGGAVANVLTF. DNA for the CDR3: TGTGCCAGCAGAGTAAAGGGGGGAGCTGTGGCCAACGTCCTGACTTTC.